These 15 T cell receptor beta chains share one sample of origin, sequenced in a study of technical replicates of blood from a few donors. Only in-frame clones appear in the TCRdb table, and some are missing; sequencing was by immunoSEQ multiplex PCR. The sample has fewer than 80,000 clones, 65% to 90% seen once. Material: PBMCs. The receptor source for this set is a human donor in good health. Some clones in this sample may be carry-over from other donors' samples.

The gene calls are TRBV7-9 and TRBJ1-2; tentative D call: TRBD1 (5 bases). Germline CDR1 is SEHNR and CDR2 is FQNEAQ (reference sequence). The CDR3 runs 13 residues. Trimming removed 8 bases from V and 4 bases from J, with 14 bases in between. For the CDR3, the DNA is TGTGCCAGCGGCACTTTAGGGGCCTATGGCTACACCTTC. Its protein product is CASGTLGAYGYTF.

This chain uses TRBV9 with TRBJ2-5, with 10 bases that match TRBD2. The CDR3 runs to 16 residues. In germline, CDR1 is SGDLS, CDR2 YYNGEE. Trimming took 0 bases from V and 1 from J; bases not matched to a gene: 3. The CDR3 protein is CASSVGSGRAQETQYF. The DNA of the CDR3 is TGTGCCAGCAGCGTAGGGAGCGGGAGGGCCCAAGAGACCCAGTACTTC.

V is TRBV10-3 and J is TRBJ2-7; D possibly matches TRBD1 or TRBD2 (9 bases each). The CDR3 length is 17 residues. Germline V CDR1 and CDR2: ENHRY, SYGVKD. Trimming removed 10 bases at V and 6 bases at J, with 31 bases between. The CDR3 sequence is CATSRQGGAGGPGEQYF. The CDR3 region has the DNA TGTGCCACCAGCCGACAGGGGGGCGCGGGAGGGCCAGGCGAGCAGTACTTC.

This sequence joins TRBV4-1 and TRBJ1-1; TRBD1 agrees at 9 bases. The germline CDR1 and CDR2 sequences are MGHRA and YSYEKL. The V gene end was trimmed by 4 bases and the J gene end by 1 base; junction bases not matched to a gene: 4. There are 15 residues in the CDR3. DNA for the CDR3: TGCGCCAGCAGCCCGGGACAGGGACCGAACACTGAAGCTTTCTTT. It specifies CASSPGQGPNTEAFF.

The chain employs TRBV4-1 and TRBJ1-2; 11 bases match TRBD1. V shed 0 bases, J shed 8 bases, and the junction held 14 bases outside the gene matches. The CDR3 has 18 amino acids. Germline V gene sequence: CDR1 MGHRA, CDR2 YSYEKL. CDR3 loop: CASSQDIGNRDRGNGYTF. In nucleotides, the CDR3 is TGCGCCAGCAGCCAAGACATCGGAAACCGGGACAGGGGGAACGGCTACACCTTC.

This rearrangement joins TRBV4-3 to TRBJ1-6; D gene unclear. The CDR3 is 15 amino acids. CDR1 and CDR2 (germline): LGHNA, YSLEER. The V end lost 0 bases, the J end lost 4 bases, and 7 bases lay between the germline ends. The CDR3 DNA sequence: TGCGCCAGCAGCCAAGATCGCGTGTATAATTCACCCCTCCACTTT. Translation gives CASSQDRVYNSPLHF.

CDR3 region: CASSGLAGRTGELFF. DNA for the CDR3: TGTGCCAGCAGTGGGCTAGCGGGACGTACCGGGGAGCTGTTTTTT. This rearrangement joins TRBV2 to TRBJ2-2, with 9 bases identical to TRBD2. V shed 4 bases and J 5 bases; nucleotides not matched to a gene: 5. This CDR3 spans 15 amino acids. Germline assignment: CDR1 SNHLY and CDR2 FYNNEI.

The gene calls are TRBV6-5 and TRBJ1-5; no definite D call. Trimming removed 5 bases from V and 3 bases from J, with 8 bases in between. The CDR3 has 13 residues. Per the germline V gene, CDR1 is MNHEY and CDR2 is SVGAGI. CDR3 in amino acids: CASSRSSNQPQHF. The CDR3 nucleotides read TGTGCCAGCAGTCGTAGTTCCAATCAGCCCCAGCATTTT.

The chain carries TRBV4-3 and TRBJ2-3; possibly TRBD2 for D (6 bases). V was shortened by 0 bases and J by 4 bases, with 20 bases between the two germline ends. CDR3 length: 18 residues. Germline V CDR1 and CDR2: LGHNA, YSLEER. The CDR3 nucleotides are TGCGCCAGCAGCCAAGATAGATTGGGTCCTGGAGGGGCAGATACGCAGTATTTT. Protein sequence: CASSQDRLGPGGADTQYF.

The chain carries TRBV7-3 and TRBJ2-1; D possibly corresponds to TRBD2 (5 bases). V lost 2 bases and J 0 bases, leaving 11 bases between the germline ends. The germline gives CDR1 SGHTA, CDR2 FQGTGA. CDR3 length: 16 residues. The CDR3 protein is CASSLGAARSYNEQFF. CDR3 DNA sequence: TGTGCCAGCAGCTTAGGAGCGGCCCGCTCCTACAATGAGCAGTTCTTC. Drawing the rest from reference TRBV7-3 and TRBJ2-1, the complete variable domain is GAGVSQTPSNKVTEKGKYVELRCDPISGHTALYWYRQSLGQGPEFLIYFQGTGAADDSGLPNDRFFAVRPEGSVSTLKIQRTERGDSAVYLCASSLGAARSYNEQFFGPGTRLTVL.

This clone was seen once. The genes are TRBV18 and TRBJ2-7; D perhaps matches TRBD1 (6 bases). The CDR3 length is 15 residues. V gave up 0 bases and J gave up 6 bases, with 15 bases separating them. CDR1 KGHSH and CDR2 LQKENI come from the germline V gene. CDR3 amino acids: CASSPPDQGMVEQYF. The CDR3, as DNA: TGTGCCAGCTCACCACCGGACCAGGGGATGGTCGAGCAGTACTTC.

CDR3 nucleotide sequence: TGTGCCTGGGGGAGGGGGGGCGATGGAAACACCATATATTTT. Its protein product is CAWGRGGDGNTIYF. This chain connects TRBV30 to TRBJ1-3; D possibly corresponds to TRBD1 (6 bases). V shed 5 bases and J shed 3 bases, with 14 bases lying between them. Germline V lookup: CDR1 GTSNPN, CDR2 SVGIG (reference sequence). This CDR3 comprises 14 residues.

The chain is built from TRBV5-3 and TRBJ2-1; D gene ambiguous. TRBV5-3 is an ORF for which the function is uncertain. V was pared by 7 bases and J by 10 bases, with 21 bases between. The CDR3 totals 14 residues. The DNA for the CDR3 is TGTGCCAGACTACCGGTAGCTCCTTTTTACGAGCAGTTCTTC. Amino acids: CARLPVAPFYEQFF.

The V gene is TRBV18, the J gene TRBJ1-5; possible D gene TRBD1, 6 bases. CDR3 length: 14 amino acids. CDR1 is KGHSH and CDR2 is LQKENI in the germline V gene. With 4 bases removed from V and 3 bases from J, the gap between germline ends came to 10 bases. Here the CDR3 reads CASSLGQFNQPQHF. The CDR3 nucleotides read TGTGCCAGCTCACTCGGACAGTTCAATCAGCCCCAGCATTTT.

As to this clone: Other DNA sequences in the sample encode the same CDR3. This rearrangement joins TRBV2 to TRBJ1-5; 11 nucleotides agree with TRBD1. Trimming removed 6 bases from V and 4 bases from J; junction bases left unmatched: 2. Germline-derived CDR1 and CDR2 are SNHLY and FYNNEI. This CDR3 is 14 amino acids long. CDR3 residues: CASSGTGGNQPQHF. As DNA, the CDR3 is TGTGCCAGCAGCGGGACAGGGGGGAATCAGCCCCAGCATTTT. The entire variable domain, with the rest obtained from reference TRBV2 and TRBJ1-5, is as follows: EPEVTQTPSHQVTQMGQEVILRCVPISNHLYFYWYRQILGQKVEFLVSFYNNEISEKSEIFDDQFSVERPDGSNFTLKIRSTKLEDSAMYFCASSGTGGNQPQHFGDGTRLSIL.